This is a list of T cell receptor beta chains from one sample in a study of T cell changes during pregnancy in multiple sclerosis. Profiled with immunoSEQ multiplex PCR; TCRdb holds only in-frame clones, not every one. The top ten hold less than 7.5% of the sample, which has about 120,000 clones, 93% seen once. The sample in question was peripheral blood, obtained before pregnancy. The source is a female donor with multiple sclerosis, enrolled in a pregnancy study. CDR3s include the opening cysteine and the closing phenylalanine or tryptophan. The order of the fields is clone size, J gene, V gene, CDR3 protein. Clone size, where shown, is once, few, many, or a class for clones that have expanded.

size: .; J: TRBJ1-1; V: TRBV7-9; CDR3: CASSPWIQENTEAFF
size: .; J: TRBJ2-1; V: TRBV28; CDR3: CASNGGGIPYNEQFF
size: .; J: TRBJ1-2; V: TRBV6-5; CDR3: CASRNGQGIFGYTF
size: .; J: TRBJ1-3; V: TRBV15; CDR3: CATSRDRAGNTIYF
size: .; J: TRBJ2-2; V: TRBV7-2; CDR3: CASSYASGNTGELFF
size: .; J: TRBJ2-1; V: TRBV11-3; CDR3: CASSYSRTSGGEYNEQFF
size: .; J: TRBJ2-7; V: TRBV28; CDR3: CASSLHPRWEQYF
size: .; J: TRBJ1-1; V: TRBV27; CDR3: CASSHRVGNTEAFF
size: .; J: TRBJ1-4; V: TRBV19; CDR3: CASLDSFATNEKLFF
size: .; J: TRBJ2-5; V: TRBV7-9; CDR3: CASSWGGGNQETQYF
size: once; J: TRBJ2-3; V: TRBV29-1; CDR3: CSVGIAGITDTQYF
size: .; J: TRBJ2-1; V: TRBV7-9; CDR3: CASSAGFYMHEQFF
size: .; J: TRBJ1-3; V: TRBV18; CDR3: CASSPRLPGTGLVRSGNTIYF
size: .; J: TRBJ2-2; V: TRBV7-9; CDR3: CASSQGLAGGTGELFF
size: .; J: TRBJ1-5; V: TRBV19; CDR3: CASTPGQGQPQHF
size: .; J: TRBJ1-6; V: TRBV9; CDR3: CASSVVGGKDPLHF
size: .; J: TRBJ1-5; V: TRBV30; CDR3: CALQLSNQPQHF
size: .; J: TRBJ2-3; V: TRBV5-4; CDR3: CASSLAPGRGPDTQYF
size: .; J: TRBJ2-1; V: TRBV7-3; CDR3: CASSPRSLAGTLSYNEQFF
size: .; J: TRBJ1-3; V: TRBV5-1; CDR3: CASSEGQGSGNTIYF
size: .; J: TRBJ2-7; V: TRBV15; CDR3: CATAPSGRNSYEQYF
size: .; J: TRBJ2-2; V: TRBV6-1; CDR3: CASSATGTSRNTGELFF
size: .; J: TRBJ2-3; V: TRBV18; CDR3: CASSPTSGITDTQYF
size: once; J: TRBJ2-3; V: TRBV13; CDR3: CASSLTVAGGVSTDTQYF
size: .; J: TRBJ1-1; V: TRBV6-5; CDR3: CASSYGSAVTNTEAFF
size: .; J: TRBJ1-5; V: TRBV18; CDR3: CASSPGGIRNQPQHF